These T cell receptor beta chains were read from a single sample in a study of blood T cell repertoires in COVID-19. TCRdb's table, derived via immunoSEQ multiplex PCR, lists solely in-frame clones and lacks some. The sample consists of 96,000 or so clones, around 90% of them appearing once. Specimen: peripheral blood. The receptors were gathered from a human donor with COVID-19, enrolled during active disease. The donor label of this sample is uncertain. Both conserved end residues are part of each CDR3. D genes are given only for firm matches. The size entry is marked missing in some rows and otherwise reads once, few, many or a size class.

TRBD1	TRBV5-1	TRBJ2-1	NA	CASSFTGANEQFF	TGCGCCAGCAGCTTTACAGGGGCGAATGAGCAGTTCTTC
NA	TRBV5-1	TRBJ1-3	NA	CASSSLEGDTIYF	TGCGCCAGCAGCTCCCTCGAGGGTGACACCATATATTTT
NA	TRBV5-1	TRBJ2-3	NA	CASSPLWEFADTQYF	TGCGCCAGCAGCCCCCTCTGGGAGTTCGCAGATACGCAGTATTTT
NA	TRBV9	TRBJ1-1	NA	CASSDTGTENTEAFF	TGTGCCAGCAGCGATACAGGGACGGAGAACACTGAAGCTTTCTTT
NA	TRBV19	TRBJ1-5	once	CASSMEESNQPQHF	TGTGCCAGTAGTATGGAGGAGAGCAATCAGCCCCAGCATTTT
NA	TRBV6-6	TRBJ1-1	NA	CASSYTLRGNEAFF	TGTGCCAGCAGTTACACCCTCAGGGGCAACGAAGCTTTCTTT
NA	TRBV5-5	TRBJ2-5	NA	CASSLEAGSETQYF	TGTGCCAGCAGCTTGGAGGCAGGATCAGAGACCCAGTACTTC
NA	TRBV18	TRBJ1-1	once	CASSPSRDTEAFF	TGTGCCAGCTCACCAAGCAGGGACACTGAAGCTTTCTTT
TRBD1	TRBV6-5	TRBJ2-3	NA	CASTDGTADTQYF	TGTGCCAGCACCGACGGGACAGCAGATACGCAGTATTTT
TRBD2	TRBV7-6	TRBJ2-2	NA	CASSPTSEGNTGELFF	TGTGCCAGCAGCCCAACTAGCGAAGGGAACACCGGGGAGCTGTTTTTT
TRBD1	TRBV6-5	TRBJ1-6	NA	CASSTGQEASPLHF	TGTGCCAGCAGTACCGGACAGGAAGCCTCACCCCTCCACTTT
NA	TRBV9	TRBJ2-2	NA	CASSPTRTALNTGELFF	TGTGCCAGCAGCCCAACTCGGACAGCTTTGAACACCGGGGAGCTGTTTTTT
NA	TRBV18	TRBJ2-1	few	CASSPITSSLDNEQFF	TGTGCCAGCTCACCTATAACGTCTAGCCTCGACAATGAGCAGTTCTTC
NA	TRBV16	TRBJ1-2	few	CASSQSQANYGYTF	TGTGCCAGCAGCCAATCGCAGGCCAACTATGGCTACACCTTC
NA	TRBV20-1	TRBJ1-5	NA	CSASEVFAGVGSNQPQHF	TGCAGTGCTAGTGAGGTTTTTGCGGGAGTTGGTAGCAATCAGCCCCAGCATTTT
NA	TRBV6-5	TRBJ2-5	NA	CASSYAGYQETQYF	TGTGCCAGCAGTTACGCAGGGTACCAAGAGACCCAGTACTTC
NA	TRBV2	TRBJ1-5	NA	CASREGGASNQPQHF	TGTGCCAGCAGGGAGGGGGGGGCTAGCAATCAGCCCCAGCATTTT
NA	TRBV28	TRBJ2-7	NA	CASSSQGISYEQYF	TGTGCCAGCAGTTCACAGGGAATCTCCTACGAGCAGTACTTC
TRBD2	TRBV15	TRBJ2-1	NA	CATSRDIVAGGPYNEQFF	TGTGCCACCAGCAGAGATATTGTAGCGGGGGGGCCGTACAATGAGCAGTTCTTC